The present TCR beta chain was sequenced within a study of blood T cell repertoires in COVID-19. The V and J ends lost 7 bases and 1 base, in that order; junction bases with no gene match: 4. Per the germline V gene, CDR1 is SQVTM and CDR2 is ANQGSEA. The CDR3 runs to 13 residues. TCRdb's copy holds only in-frame clones and misses some; the assay was immunoSEQ multiplex PCR. The repertoire holds 150,000 to 200,000 clones, 82% seen once, with less than 9.5% in the top ten. The chain recombines TRBV29-1 with TRBJ1-1, with TRBD1 matching over 9 bases. Sequencing input: peripheral blood. The sequence was obtained from a woman in her fifties or sixties with COVID-19, enrolled during active disease. Here the CDR3 reads CSASDRGNTEAFF. The DNA for the CDR3 is TGCAGCGCCTCGGACAGGGGGAACACTGAAGCTTTCTTT. Full variable domain (remainder filled in from reference TRBV29-1 and TRBJ1-1): SAVISQKPSRDICQRGTSLTIQCQVDSQVTMMFWYRQQPGQSLTLIATANQGSEATYESGFVIDKFPISRPNLTFSTLTVSNMSPEDSSIYLCSASDRGNTEAFFGQGTRLTVV.